These 32 T cell receptor beta chains were all obtained from the same sample, sequenced in a study of T cells in Graves' hyperthyroidism and ophthalmopathy (dated by TCRdb to about 2019). Library method: multiplex PCR. TCRdb names Illumina HiSeq 2000 as the instrument used. TCR beta CDR3 regions were amplified from RNA transcripts. The TCR CDR3 was subjected to a first round of RT-PCR using the HTBI primer set and the Qiagen OneStep RT-PCR kit. In-frame beta chains were kept once TCRdb had trimmed the public reads at Q25 with fastp and called clones with MiXCR. Records with the same CDR3 protein are collapsed into one entry carrying the most frequent genes and DNA. Recorded for this sample are fewer than 300,000 distinct CDR3 sequences; about 15% of them occurred a single time. The ten largest clonotypes hold more than 30% of the sample. The sequencing input was blood. The receptors come from a woman between 45 and 60 years old with Graves' hyperthyroidism that later progressed to Graves' ophthalmopathy.

The chain links TRBV7-3 to TRBJ2-3; 11 nucleotides match TRBD1. CDR1 is SGHTA, CDR2 FQGTGA, per germline. With V trimmed by 1 base and J by 4 bases, 10 bases remained unmatched. The length of the CDR3 is 18 residues. The CDR3 here is CASSLMDPGTGGSDTQYF. The CDR3 nucleotides are TGTGCCAGCAGCTTAATGGACCCCGGGACAGGGGGGTCAGATACGCAGTATTTT. Filled out from reference TRBV7-3 and TRBJ2-3, the complete variable domain reads GAGVSQTPSNKVTEKGKYVELRCDPISGHTALYWYRQSLGQGPEFLIYFQGTGAADDSGLPNDRFFAVRPEGSVSTLKIQRTERGDSAVYLCASSLMDPGTGGSDTQYFGPGTRLTVL.

This clonotype showed up just once. This chain uses TRBV30 with TRBJ2-2, with TRBD1 matching 9 bases. The CDR3 is 18 residues long. The V gene end was trimmed by 4 bases and the J gene end by 6 bases; junction bases not matched to a gene: 18. Germline CDR1 GTSNPN, CDR2 SVGIG (reference sequence). The CDR3 loop is CAWTPWGLRDRDSGELFF. The CDR3 DNA reads as TGTGCCTGGACCCCCTGGGGGCTTCGGGACAGGGATTCCGGGGAGCTGTTTTTT. Full variable domain (missing parts from reference TRBV30 and TRBJ2-2): SQTIHQWPATLVQPVGSPLSLECTVEGTSNPNLYWYRQAAGRGLQLLFYSVGIGQISSEVPQNLSASRPQDRQFILSSKKLLLSDSGFYLCAWTPWGLRDRDSGELFFGEGSRLTVL.

At least ten counts were recorded for this clonotype. The DNA for the CDR3 is TGTGCCAGCAGTCGGGGTCACAATGAGCAGTTCTTC. This translates into CASSRGHNEQFF. The chain uses TRBV28 and TRBJ2-1; a possible D gene is TRBD2 (5 bases). Between the trimmed V and J ends, which lost 5 bases and 5 bases, there was a span of 7 bases. Germline V lookup: CDR1 MDHEN, CDR2 SYDVKM. The CDR3 sequence is 12 residues long.

This clonotype was observed many times. The gene calls are TRBV5-1 and TRBJ1-1; 11 nucleotides agree with TRBD1. The trim removed 4 bases at V and 4 bases at J, leaving 15 bases unmatched. CDR3 length: 18 amino acids. Per the germline V gene, CDR1 is SGHRS and CDR2 is YFSETQ. The DNA for the CDR3 is TGCGCCAGCAGCACGCAACCTCGGACAGGGGGCAAGGGCACTGAAGCTTTCTTT. Protein product: CASSTQPRTGGKGTEAFF. Full variable domain (outside the CDR3, taken from reference TRBV5-1 and TRBJ1-1): KAGVTQTPRYLIKTRGQQVTLSCSPISGHRSVSWYQQTPGQGLQFLFEYFSETQRNKGNFPGRFSGRQFSNSRSEMNVSTLELGDSALYLCASSTQPRTGGKGTEAFFGQGTRLTVV.

This clonotype was observed many times. The V gene is TRBV27, the J gene TRBJ1-5; TRBD1 aligns across 9 bases. From germline, CDR1 is MNHEY and CDR2 SMNVEV (reference sequence). This CDR3 is 15 amino acids long. The V segment lost 3 bases and the J segment 7 bases; nucleotides outside the gene matches: 7. DNA of the CDR3: TGTGCCAGCAGTTTCACAGGGGGCTACGGACAGCCCCAGCATTTT. It yields the protein CASSFTGGYGQPQHF.

With respect to this clonotype: A read error may be the cause here, since a much bigger clone is one base away. As the CDR3 is not closed by the conserved phenylalanine or tryptophan, this likely results from a read error. The V call is TRBV29-1, the J call TRBJ1-1, with no clear D. The germline V gene has CDR1 SQVTM and CDR2 ANQGSEA. The CDR3 is 14 amino acids. V lost 0 bases and J 1 base, leaving 9 bases between the germline ends. In DNA form, the CDR3 reads TGCAGCGTTGAAGATCGACCTTCGAACACTGAAGCTTTCCTT. It codes for CSVEDRPSNTEAFL.

This clonotype has a count of ten or more. V and J are TRBV7-2 and TRBJ2-5; unclear D gene. The CDR3 loop spans 13 amino acids. CDR1 and CDR2 from the germline V gene are SGHTA and FQGNSA. Trimming cost V 3 bases and J 4 bases, with 9 bases left between them. CDR3 sequence reads: CASSLAERETQYF. The CDR3 nucleotides read TGTGCCAGCAGCTTGGCGGAGAGAGAGACCCAGTACTTC. The full variable domain, its missing parts supplied by reference TRBV7-2 and TRBJ2-5, is GAGVSQSPSNKVTEKGKDVELRCDPISGHTALYWYRQSLGQGLEFLIYFQGNSAPDKSGLPSDRFSAERTGGSVSTLTIQRTQQEDSAVYLCASSLAERETQYFGPGTRLLVL.

The chain carries TRBV25-1 and TRBJ2-5; no firm D call. In germline, CDR1 is MGHDK, CDR2 SYGVNS. Trimming left V 4 bases short and J 4 bases short, with 10 bases between. The CDR3 contains 13 residues. The CDR3 sequence: CASSVGRGETQYF. The CDR3 nucleotides are TGTGCCAGCAGTGTTGGCCGCGGAGAGACCCAGTACTTC.

The rearrangement links TRBV7-3 to TRBJ1-6; D unresolved. The germline V gene has CDR1 SGHTA and CDR2 FQGTGA. V lost 5 bases to trimming and J lost 1 base, with 9 bases between them. The CDR3 consists of 15 residues. The CDR3 nucleotides read TGTGCCAGCAGCCGCGGTGGATCCTATAATTCACCCCTCCACTTT. Translated, it gives CASSRGGSYNSPLHF.

This clonotype came up a few times. This chain links TRBV4-1 with TRBJ2-7; no reliable D call. This CDR3 is 16 amino acids long. Germline values: CDR1 MGHRA, CDR2 YSYEKL. V lost 1 base and J lost 2, with 15 bases in between. This chain's CDR3 is CASSQVQTTPPYEQYF. The CDR3 bases are TGCGCCAGCAGCCAAGTGCAGACGACCCCACCCTACGAGCAGTACTTC.

This clonotype was observed many times. The rearrangement uses TRBV30 and TRBJ2-3, with a tentative D call TRBD1 (5 bases). The CDR3 length is 14 residues. Looked up from germline, CDR1 is GTSNPN and CDR2 is SVGIG (reference sequence). Trimming pared 3 bases from V and 9 bases from J, leaving 19 bases between. CDR3 region: CAWRASPLQGTQYF. The CDR3 nucleotides read TGTGCCTGGAGGGCATCACCCCTTCAGGGCACGCAGTATTTT.

This clonotype was detected ten times or more. The chain recombines TRBV7-8 with TRBJ1-1; 7 nucleotides line up with TRBD1. The CDR3 is 16 residues long. J gave up 4 bases and V 5 bases, and 13 bases lay outside the gene matches. Germline loops: CDR1 SGHVS, CDR2 FQNEAQ. As DNA, the CDR3 is TGTGCCAGCAGCAAAAACAGGGGAAGGGAGGGCACTGAAGCTTTCTTT. Its protein product is CASSKNRGREGTEAFF.

The sample holds many counts of this clonotype. This chain uses TRBV6-1 with TRBJ1-2; possible D gene TRBD1, 5 bases. V lost 5 bases and J 4 bases, leaving 14 bases between the germline ends. From germline, CDR1 is MNHNS and CDR2 SASEGT. The CDR3 is 14 residues long. CDR3 in amino acids: CASSPQAPSYGYTF. The DNA of the CDR3 is TGTGCCAGCAGTCCACAGGCTCCGAGCTATGGCTACACCTTC.

This clonotype appeared many times. The genes are TRBV18 and TRBJ2-2, with D perhaps TRBD1 (5 bases). Trimming took off 2 bases at V and 4 bases at J, with 8 bases between the two ends. Germline V gene sequence: CDR1 KGHSH, CDR2 LQKENI. The CDR3 has 14 residues. The CDR3 DNA follows: TGTGCCAGCTCACCAGGGGCGAGCACCGGGGAGCTGTTTTTT. Amino acid sequence: CASSPGASTGELFF.

The rearrangement joins TRBV19 to TRBJ2-3; 7 nucleotides align to TRBD2. Germline CDR1 reads LNHDA; CDR2 reads SQIVND (reference sequence). J gave up 0 bases and V 4 bases, and 7 bases lay outside the gene matches. This CDR3 is 16 amino acids long. The CDR3 coding sequence is TGTGCCAGTAGTACCCCCGCTAGCGGAAGCACAGATACGCAGTATTTT. It codes for CASSTPASGSTDTQYF. Full variable domain (missing parts from reference TRBV19 and TRBJ2-3): DGGITQSPKYLFRKEGQNVTLSCEQNLNHDAMYWYRQDPGQGLRLIYYSQIVNDFQKGDIAEGYSVSREKKESFPLTVTSAQKNPTAFYLCASSTPASGSTDTQYFGPGTRLTVL.

This clonotype has a count of ten or more. The gene calls are TRBV6-1 and TRBJ2-3; D possibly corresponds to TRBD2 (6 bases). Germline-derived CDR1 and CDR2 are MNHNS and SASEGT. The length of the CDR3 is 14 residues. V lost 6 bases and J 2 bases, leaving 12 bases between the germline ends. The CDR3 loop is CASSSGGTTDTQYF. CDR3 bases: TGTGCCAGCAGCTCTGGGGGGACCACAGATACGCAGTATTTT.

The chain uses TRBV9 and TRBJ2-7; D is possibly TRBD1 (6 bases). Germline V gene data show CDR1 as SGDLS and CDR2 as YYNGEE. With 0 bases removed from V and 7 bases from J, the gap between germline ends came to 20 bases. The CDR3 runs to 16 residues. The CDR3 coding sequence is TGTGCCAGCAGCGTAGAGGGTTGGACAGACCTTGGGGAGCAGTACTTC. Amino acid sequence: CASSVEGWTDLGEQYF.

This clonotype was seen repeatedly, ten times or more. V is TRBV28 and J is TRBJ2-1; 9 positions match TRBD1. The CDR3 covers 15 residues. Germline CDR1 MDHEN, CDR2 SYDVKM. The trim removed 7 bases at V and 8 bases at J, leaving 12 bases unmatched. The chain's CDR3 is CASKGGQGARDEQFF. DNA for the CDR3: TGTGCCAGCAAAGGGGGACAGGGTGCACGGGATGAGCAGTTCTTC. The variable domain in full, with the rest retrieved from reference TRBV28 and TRBJ2-1, is DVKVTQSSRYLVKRTGEKVFLECVQDMDHENMFWYRQDPGLGLRLIYFSYDVKMKEKGDIPEGYSVSREKKERFSLILESASTNQTSMYLCASKGGQGARDEQFFGPGTRLTVL.

The table lists this clonotype with many counts. This rearrangement joins TRBV29-1 to TRBJ2-3; the match to TRBD1 covers 10 bases. The germline gives CDR1 SQVTM, CDR2 ANQGSEA. The CDR3 extends over 14 amino acids. Germline trimming cut 6 bases from V and 4 bases from J; bases unmatched to any gene: 7. The CDR3 sequence is CSVRDRGRSDTQYF. CDR3 bases: TGCAGCGTAAGGGACAGGGGAAGATCAGATACGCAGTATTTT.

As for this clonotype: This may arise from a read error, as a much more abundant clone is one base away. V gene TRBV27 combines with J gene TRBJ1-1; D is uncertain. Trimming pared 4 bases from V and 1 base from J, leaving 13 bases between. The germline V gene has CDR1 MNHEY and CDR2 SMNVEV (reference sequence). The CDR3 runs to 15 residues. The chain's CDR3 is CASSSLILQNTEAFF. CDR3 bases: TGTGCCAGCAGTTCCCTTATCCTCCAGAACACTGAAGCTTTCTTT.

The rearrangement uses TRBV28 and TRBJ1-5; D unclear. The germline V gene has CDR1 MDHEN and CDR2 SYDVKM. The CDR3 covers 16 residues. The V end was cut by 2 bases, the J end by 2 bases, with 13 bases between. CDR3 region: CASSLGLATGNQPQHF. The DNA for the CDR3 is TGTGCCAGCAGTTTAGGGTTAGCGACGGGCAATCAGCCCCAGCATTTT.

This clonotype was picked up a small number of times. This could be a read error, since a much larger clone is one nucleotide away. The V and J genes are TRBV28 and TRBJ1-1; D might be TRBD1 (5 bases). CDR3 size: 16 residues. Germline loops: CDR1 MDHEN, CDR2 SYDVKM. Trimming left V 2 bases short and J 0 bases short, with 13 bases between. Here the CDR3 reads CASSLRTSPLNTEAFF. The CDR3 nucleotides are TGTGCCAGCAGTTTAAGGACAAGTCCCCTGAACACTGAAGCTTTCTTT. Together with reference TRBV28 and TRBJ1-1, the CDR3 gives the full variable domain: DVKVTQSSRYLVKRTGEKVFLECVQDMDHENMFWYRQDPGLGLRLIYFSYDVKMKEKGDIPEGYSVSREKKERFSLILESASTNQTSMYLCASSLRTSPLNTEAFFGQGTRLTVV.

The chain links TRBV3-1 to TRBJ2-1; no reliable D call. The CDR3 runs 17 residues. Trimming took off 1 base at V and 10 bases at J, with 23 bases between the two ends. From germline, CDR1 is LGHDT and CDR2 YNNKEL (reference sequence). CDR3 coding DNA: TGTGCCAGCAGCCAAGGGGCAGACCCCCGGTTCAACTCAGAGCAGTTCTTC. Protein: CASSQGADPRFNSEQFF.

This clonotype occurred many times. The gene calls are TRBV28 and TRBJ2-7; D not resolved. The CDR3 loop spans 11 amino acids. Germline V gene lookup returns CDR1 MDHEN and CDR2 SYDVKM. The V gene lost 6 bases and the J gene lost 4 bases, with 7 bases spanning the gap. CDR3 region: CASSKYYEQYF. The CDR3 region has the DNA TGTGCCAGCAGCAAATATTACGAGCAGTACTTC.

This clonotype was picked up many times. The rearrangement joins TRBV4-1 to TRBJ2-7, with 9 bases that match TRBD2. This CDR3 comprises 15 residues. Per the germline V gene, CDR1 is MGHRA and CDR2 is YSYEKL. Losses at the gene ends were 5 bases for V and 3 bases for J; bases not matched to a gene: 8. The CDR3 nucleotides read TGCGCCAGCAGCTTAAGTTTAGCGGGAGACTACGAGCAGTACTTC. Its protein is CASSLSLAGDYEQYF.

At least ten counts were recorded for this clonotype. This chain links TRBV19 with TRBJ2-2; D is perhaps TRBD2 (6 bases). Trimming took off 4 bases at V and 0 bases at J, with 9 bases between the two ends. The germline gives CDR1 LNHDA, CDR2 SQIVND (reference sequence). The CDR3 consists of 15 residues. CDR3 residues: CASSKGGSNTGELFF. DNA of the CDR3: TGTGCCAGTAGTAAAGGAGGGTCGAACACCGGGGAGCTGTTTTTT.

This clonotype has ten or more counts. The V gene is TRBV12-3 or TRBV12-4, the J gene TRBJ2-7, with TRBD2 matching 7 bases. The CDR3 runs 14 residues. V trimming: 8 bases; J trimming: 3 bases; junction bases outside the gene matches: 10. Here the CDR3 reads CASGGEGLNYEQYF. DNA for the CDR3: TGTGCCAGCGGAGGGGAGGGCCTTAACTACGAGCAGTACTTC.

In regard to this clonotype: A much larger clone is a single base away; this may be a read error. V gene TRBV6-1 combines with J gene TRBJ2-7, with 7 bases fitting TRBD2. This CDR3 region has 15 residues. The V gene's germline CDR1 is MNHNS and CDR2 SASEGT. The CDR3 DNA follows: TGTGACAGCAGTGAATGGGGCGGGAGCTCCTACGAGCAGTACTTC. Translating gives CDSSEWGGSSYEQYF.

Many counts were recorded for this clonotype. The gene calls are TRBV9 and TRBJ2-1, with unresolved D. Germline CDR1 reads SGDLS; CDR2 reads YYNGEE. The length of the CDR3 is 14 residues. Trimming pared 3 bases from V and 7 bases from J, leaving 14 bases between. Here the CDR3 reads CASSARAQNNEQFF. DNA for the CDR3: TGTGCCAGCAGCGCGAGAGCCCAAAATAATGAGCAGTTCTTC.

V usage is TRBV27 and J usage is TRBJ2-2; 14 bases line up with TRBD2. V gave up 3 bases and J gave up 9 bases; unmatched junction bases: 3. CDR3 length equals 15 residues. The germline gives CDR1 MNHEY, CDR2 SMNVEV (reference sequence). The DNA of the CDR3 is TGTGCCAGCAGTTTCGGGACTAGCGGGAGTCGGGAGCTGTTTTTT. It yields the protein CASSFGTSGSRELFF.

This clonotype came up once. This chain uses TRBV28 with TRBJ1-6; TRBD1 is a possible D gene (5 bases). The germline V and J ends were trimmed by 6 bases and 8 bases, with 23 bases remaining between them. Germline values: CDR1 MDHEN, CDR2 SYDVKM. This CDR3 is built from 17 residues. CDR3: CASRLPGGWGNHSPLHF. The CDR3 bases are TGTGCCAGCAGATTACCCGGAGGATGGGGGAATCATTCACCCCTCCACTTT. The full variable domain, rest sourced from reference TRBV28 and TRBJ1-6, is DVKVTQSSRYLVKRTGEKVFLECVQDMDHENMFWYRQDPGLGLRLIYFSYDVKMKEKGDIPEGYSVSREKKERFSLILESASTNQTSMYLCASRLPGGWGNHSPLHFGNGTRLTVT.

In the case of this clonotype: One base away lies a much larger clone, so this may be a sequencing read error. The chain carries TRBV12-3 or TRBV12-4 and TRBJ2-1, with 11 bases identical to TRBD2. This CDR3 is 15 amino acids long. CDR3 loop: CANSASGRHYNEQFF. CDR3 nucleotide sequence: TGTGCCAACAGTGCTAGCGGGAGGCATTACAATGAGCAGTTCTTC.